The clone carrying this TCR beta chain was seen at least ten times. The antigen remains unidentified. Losses at the gene ends were 4 bases for V and 10 bases for J; bases not matched to a gene: 7. The CDR3 runs to 12 residues. Germline V CDR1 and CDR2: SQVTM, ANQGSEA. These data originate in a study of early T cells in non-severe SARS-CoV-2 infection. Study conclusions and caveats: Matches to VDJdb favored anti-spike CD8 responses and missed private and CD4 specificities.

Attached unique molecular identifiers marked individual cDNA molecules. TCRdb reprocessed the 5' RACE reads with MiXCR, giving one entry per CDR3 protein. The sample has around 82,000 distinct CDR3 sequences, roughly 12% seen once. This receptor was obtained from an adult who was a healthcare worker with PCR-confirmed SARS-CoV-2 infection or an uninfected control (not recorded which). The sample was whole blood. The chain has TRBV29-1 and TRBJ2-1, with 7 positions matching TRBD2. The CDR3, as DNA: TGCAGCGTTGTGGGAGGGCCTGTCGAGCAGTTCTTC. It encodes CSVVGGPVEQFF.